This T cell receptor (beta chain) originates from a study of molecular identifiers for immune sequencing clone quantification. Regarding the study as a whole: Highly expanded clone sizes could be underestimated through barcode sharing by identical TCR molecules. For effector cells, clones above 20 RNA copies held over 98% of molecules; for naive cells, under 1%.

Bulk TCR library preparation followed previously described methods with listed TCR primers. MiXCR was run by TCRdb on the PCR reads, yielding one entry per CDR3 protein. The sample contains 80,000 to 130,000 distinct CDR3 sequences, roughly a third of which appear only once. Using a CD8+CD4-CCR7+CD45RA+ phenotype, naive CD8 T cells were sorted. The CDR3 runs to 15 residues. Germline-derived CDR1 and CDR2 are MNHEY and SVGAGI. The J segment lost 3 bases and the V segment lost 7 bases, leaving 7 bases of the junction unmatched. This clonotype was detected only a few times. Its antigen is undetermined. The sequenced sample consisted of naive CD8+ T cells from blood, with Jurkat cell RNA spiked in. Subset specified: FACS-sorted CD8+CD4-CCR7+CD45RA+ naive T cells. This receptor was identified in a human donor in good health. Some libraries in this study had Jurkat cell RNA spiked in. J is TRBJ2-1 and V is TRBV6-5; 9 nucleotides line up with TRBD1. The CDR3 DNA reads as TGTGCCAGCACCCTCGGGACAGGGATCTACAATGAGCAGTTCTTC. The encoded protein is CASTLGTGIYNEQFF.